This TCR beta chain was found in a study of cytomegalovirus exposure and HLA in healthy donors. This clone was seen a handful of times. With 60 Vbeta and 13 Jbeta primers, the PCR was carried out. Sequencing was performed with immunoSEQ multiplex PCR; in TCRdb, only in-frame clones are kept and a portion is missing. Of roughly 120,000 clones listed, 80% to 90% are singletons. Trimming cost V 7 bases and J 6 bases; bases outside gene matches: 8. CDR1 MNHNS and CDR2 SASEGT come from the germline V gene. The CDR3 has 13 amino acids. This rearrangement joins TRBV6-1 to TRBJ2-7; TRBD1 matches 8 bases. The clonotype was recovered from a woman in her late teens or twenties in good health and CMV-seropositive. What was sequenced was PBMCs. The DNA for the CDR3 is TGTGCCAGCAACCAGGACAGGGAAGGCGAGCAGTACTTC. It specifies CASNQDREGEQYF.